The present T cell receptor (beta chain) was sequenced within a study of cytomegalovirus exposure and HLA in healthy donors. Study-level information: Per a later analysis, the roughly 700 first-cohort and about 120 validation repertoires shared one platform. Study findings and constraints: Through in vitro validation, a few CMV-associated chains were shown to be specific for CMV antigens. Using the classifier, cytomegalovirus status was reportedly diagnosed with high specificity and sensitivity. Listed as cytomegalovirus-associated were 164 TCR beta chains.

This clone turned up a few times. Its antigen remains unidentified. Using immunoSEQ multiplex PCR, the repertoire was profiled, and TCRdb retains in-frame clones only, with some absent. The sample lists more than 110,000 clones, around 90% occurring once. This CDR3 spans 13 amino acids. With 4 bases removed from V and 4 bases from J, the gap between germline ends came to 11 bases. Germline V gene lookup returns CDR1 SGDLS and CDR2 YYNGEE. The material sequenced was PBMCs. This receptor was taken from a woman in her late teens or twenties in good health and CMV-seropositive. The chain is built from TRBV9 and TRBJ1-2; D not certain. The CDR3 here is CASSPVSGYGYTF. The CDR3 DNA sequence: TGTGCCAGCAGCCCGGTGTCCGGCTATGGCTACACCTTC.